The subject of this entry is one TCR beta chain. This specimen comes from a study of blood T cell repertoires in COVID-19. Study in general: There were acute and convalescent COVID-19 samples, and they came from the United States, Italy and Spain. The analysed material was cDNA or gDNA that came from T cells, B-cell-depleted T cells, or PBMCs.

Original analysis: By means of reference gene primer amplification, nucleated cell counts were estimated. Assay: immunoSEQ multiplex PCR; the TCRdb copy retains only in-frame clones and omits some. V, J and clone size are taken as reported in that table, and D and trimming were inferred from the DNA itself. The data show approximately 130,000 clones, about 86% seen once. Germline values: CDR1 SGHRS, CDR2 YFSETQ. The V and J ends lost 3 bases and 3 bases, in that order; junction bases with no gene match: 2. CDR3 size: 14 residues. The rearrangement links TRBV5-1 to TRBJ1-1; 10 nucleotides line up with TRBD1. The specimen was peripheral blood. This TCR came from a woman in her forties or fifties who had recovered from COVID-19. CDR3 coding DNA: TGCGCCAGCAGCTCCGGGACAGGGGACACTGAAGCTTTCTTT. Translation: CASSSGTGDTEAFF.